Listed below are T cell receptor beta chains from one sample, sequenced in a study of blood T cells in healthy people across ages. MiXCR, applied by TCRdb to the 5' RACE reads, yields one record per CDR3 protein. The table has roughly 1,500,000 distinct CDR3 sequences, roughly a third seen once. Input material: blood. Receptors originate from a woman in her twenties or thirties in good health. Each CDR3 is given with its conserved first and last residue. The order of the fields is clone size, J gene, D gene, V gene, CDR3 DNA, CDR3 protein. The D gene is left open where the match is weak. The size field is filled for only some rows; it gives once, few, many or a size class.

clone_size: NA; j_call: TRBJ1-2; d_call: NA; v_call: TRBV27; cdr3_nt: TGTGCCAGCAGTTTATGGCCAGGGAATGGCTACACCTTC; cdr3_aa: CASSLWPGNGYTF
clone_size: many; j_call: TRBJ2-1; d_call: TRBD1; v_call: TRBV20-1; cdr3_nt: TGCAGTGCTAGAGATGCGCAGGGGGCGCGTGATGAGCAGTTCTTC; cdr3_aa: CSARDAQGARDEQFF
clone_size: NA; j_call: TRBJ1-5; d_call: NA; v_call: TRBV7-2; cdr3_nt: TGTGCCAGCAGCTTAGTTGAAACGTATCAGCCCCAGCATTTT; cdr3_aa: CASSLVETYQPQHF
clone_size: many; j_call: TRBJ2-1; d_call: TRBD2; v_call: TRBV5-1; cdr3_nt: TGTGCCAGCAGTGCTAGCGGGGGCTACAATGAGCAGTTCTTC; cdr3_aa: CASSASGGYNEQFF
clone_size: NA; j_call: TRBJ2-3; d_call: TRBD2; v_call: TRBV7-3; cdr3_nt: TGTGCCAGCAGCTTAACGGGACTAGCGGGACGAGATACGCAGTATTTT; cdr3_aa: CASSLTGLAGRDTQYF
clone_size: many; j_call: TRBJ2-7; d_call: NA; v_call: TRBV10-3; cdr3_nt: TGTGCCATCAGTGAGTCCCAGGGGGAGCAGTACTTC; cdr3_aa: CAISESQGEQYF
clone_size: NA; j_call: TRBJ2-2; d_call: TRBD2; v_call: TRBV20-1; cdr3_nt: TGCAGTGCTAGAGTCCATGGGACTAGCGGGGGCCACGCGAACACCGGGGAGCTGTTTTTT; cdr3_aa: CSARVHGTSGGHANTGELFF
clone_size: few; j_call: TRBJ2-7; d_call: NA; v_call: TRBV5-1; cdr3_nt: TGCGCCAGCGCCGAGGGCCGGGGGTTTCACGAGCAGTACTTC; cdr3_aa: CASAEGRGFHEQYF
clone_size: NA; j_call: TRBJ2-7; d_call: NA; v_call: TRBV20-1; cdr3_nt: TGCAGTACTAAGGGGAGAGATAGCTCCTGCGAGCAGTACTTC; cdr3_aa: CSTKGRDSSCEQYF
clone_size: NA; j_call: TRBJ1-2; d_call: TRBD1; v_call: TRBV20-1; cdr3_nt: TGCAGTGCTAGGCTAGGGGGACAGGGCGGCTATGGCTACACCTTC; cdr3_aa: CSARLGGQGGYGYTF
clone_size: few; j_call: TRBJ2-5; d_call: TRBD2; v_call: TRBV20-1; cdr3_nt: TGCAGTGCTAGGAATAGACTAGCGGGGTGGGAGGAGACCCAGTACTTC; cdr3_aa: CSARNRLAGWEETQYF
clone_size: NA; j_call: TRBJ2-1; d_call: NA; v_call: TRBV29-1; cdr3_nt: TGCAGCGTTGAAGACCTAGGCGAGGGTAGCTCCTACAATGAGCAGTTCTTC; cdr3_aa: CSVEDLGEGSSYNEQFF
clone_size: few; j_call: TRBJ2-3; d_call: TRBD2; v_call: TRBV20-1; cdr3_nt: TGCAGTGCTAGAGGAGCTAGCGGGAGTTCCGCAGATACGCAGTATTTT; cdr3_aa: CSARGASGSSADTQYF
clone_size: few; j_call: TRBJ2-7; d_call: NA; v_call: TRBV28; cdr3_nt: TGTGCCAGCAGTTTATCGTACGCCGCCTTGGGAGACGAGCAGTACTTC; cdr3_aa: CASSLSYAALGDEQYF
clone_size: many; j_call: TRBJ2-3; d_call: TRBD1; v_call: TRBV24-1; cdr3_nt: TGTGCCACCAGTGACCCAGGACAGGGGGCAACGGATACGCAGTATTTT; cdr3_aa: CATSDPGQGATDTQYF
clone_size: NA; j_call: TRBJ1-2; d_call: TRBD1; v_call: TRBV10-3; cdr3_nt: TGTGCCATCAGTGAGTCAGGGACAGGGGGCTTTAGCGGCTACACCTTC; cdr3_aa: CAISESGTGGFSGYTF
clone_size: NA; j_call: TRBJ2-7; d_call: NA; v_call: TRBV4-1; cdr3_nt: TGCGCCAGCAGCCAAGGTAGCTTTCGGGGCGAGCAGTACTTC; cdr3_aa: CASSQGSFRGEQYF
clone_size: NA; j_call: TRBJ1-1; d_call: NA; v_call: TRBV24-1; cdr3_nt: TGTGCCACCAGTGTAGGGCTGAACACTGAAGCTTTCTTT; cdr3_aa: CATSVGLNTEAFF
clone_size: NA; j_call: TRBJ2-6; d_call: TRBD1; v_call: TRBV6-1; cdr3_nt: TGTGCCAGCGGAACAGGGGAATTGTCTGGGGCCAACGTCCTGACTTTC; cdr3_aa: CASGTGELSGANVLTF
clone_size: many; j_call: TRBJ2-3; d_call: NA; v_call: TRBV7-2; cdr3_nt: TGTGCCAGCACCCAGGGGGGGTTAGATACGCAGTATTTT; cdr3_aa: CASTQGGLDTQYF
clone_size: few; j_call: TRBJ2-3; d_call: TRBD2; v_call: TRBV20-1; cdr3_nt: TGCAGTGCTAGTAAGGCGCGGGGGGCCACAGATACGCAGTATTTT; cdr3_aa: CSASKARGATDTQYF
clone_size: few; j_call: TRBJ2-1; d_call: TRBD2; v_call: TRBV6-5; cdr3_nt: TGTGCCAGCAGTTTTCTTATGACTAGCGGGAGAGGTAATGAGCAGTTCTTC; cdr3_aa: CASSFLMTSGRGNEQFF
clone_size: NA; j_call: TRBJ2-1; d_call: TRBD2; v_call: TRBV5-1; cdr3_nt: TGCGCCAGCGGGATTAGCGGGAGGGCCAATGAGCAGTTCTTC; cdr3_aa: CASGISGRANEQFF
clone_size: NA; j_call: TRBJ2-3; d_call: TRBD2; v_call: TRBV20-1; cdr3_nt: TGCAGTGCTATTCCCAGCGGGAGAGTTCCCACAGATACGCAGTATTTT; cdr3_aa: CSAIPSGRVPTDTQYF
clone_size: NA; j_call: TRBJ2-5; d_call: TRBD2; v_call: TRBV20-1; cdr3_nt: TGCAGTGCTAGAGACCAAGCGGGGGGGTCGGAGACCCAGTACTTC; cdr3_aa: CSARDQAGGSETQYF
clone_size: few; j_call: TRBJ2-7; d_call: NA; v_call: TRBV4-1; cdr3_nt: TGCGCCAGCAGCCCCGCGACGGGTCCCGACGAGCAGTACTTC; cdr3_aa: CASSPATGPDEQYF
clone_size: NA; j_call: TRBJ1-2; d_call: NA; v_call: TRBV12-3/TRBV12-4; cdr3_nt: TGTGCCAGCAGTTTTAGACGGCTTGGCTATGGCTACACCTTC; cdr3_aa: CASSFRRLGYGYTF
clone_size: many; j_call: TRBJ1-2; d_call: TRBD1; v_call: TRBV6-5; cdr3_nt: TGTGCCAGCAGTTACTCAGGGACAGCGTATGGCTACACCTTC; cdr3_aa: CASSYSGTAYGYTF
clone_size: few; j_call: TRBJ2-1; d_call: TRBD2; v_call: TRBV3-1; cdr3_nt: TGTGCCAGCAGCCGAACCCTCGGGCTAGCGGGGTACAATGAGCAGTTCTTC; cdr3_aa: CASSRTLGLAGYNEQFF
clone_size: once; j_call: TRBJ1-1; d_call: NA; v_call: TRBV28; cdr3_nt: TGTGCCAGCAGTTTTAGGGGGAGGGATTTCTTT; cdr3_aa: CASSFRGRDFF
clone_size: NA; j_call: TRBJ2-7; d_call: NA; v_call: TRBV6-5; cdr3_nt: TGTGCCAGCAGTTACCTCGTTGGGTCCGCGTACGAGCAGTACTTC; cdr3_aa: CASSYLVGSAYEQYF
clone_size: NA; j_call: TRBJ2-3; d_call: NA; v_call: TRBV6-2/TRBV6-3; cdr3_nt: TGTGCCAGCCGACGGGTCACAGATACGCAGTATTTT; cdr3_aa: CASRRVTDTQYF
clone_size: few; j_call: TRBJ2-7; d_call: TRBD2; v_call: TRBV7-8; cdr3_nt: TGTGCCAGCAGCTCGGGACTAGCGGGAGACCCGAGCTCCTACGAGCAGTACTTC; cdr3_aa: CASSSGLAGDPSSYEQYF
clone_size: many; j_call: TRBJ2-1; d_call: NA; v_call: TRBV4-1; cdr3_nt: TGCGCCAGCAGCCAACCCCGGGGAATTAGTAGCGCCTCCTACAATGAGCAGTTCTTC; cdr3_aa: CASSQPRGISSASYNEQFF
clone_size: few; j_call: TRBJ1-4; d_call: NA; v_call: TRBV9; cdr3_nt: TGTGCCAGCGTCTCAGGGACCATCGGGGATAATGAAAAACTGTTTTTT; cdr3_aa: CASVSGTIGDNEKLFF
clone_size: NA; j_call: TRBJ2-1; d_call: NA; v_call: TRBV27; cdr3_nt: TGTGCCAGCAGTTTATCCTCGGCTAGCCCCTACAATGAGCAGTTCTTC; cdr3_aa: CASSLSSASPYNEQFF
clone_size: NA; j_call: TRBJ1-6; d_call: NA; v_call: TRBV20-1; cdr3_nt: TGCAGTGCTAGGCGTGGATCCCAGGGTCGAGGTTCACCCCTCCACTTT; cdr3_aa: CSARRGSQGRGSPLHF
clone_size: NA; j_call: TRBJ2-1; d_call: NA; v_call: TRBV7-9; cdr3_nt: TGTGCCAGCAGCGGCCATCGAAGGTCCAGGGCCAATGAGCAGTTCTTC; cdr3_aa: CASSGHRRSRANEQFF
clone_size: NA; j_call: TRBJ1-4; d_call: NA; v_call: TRBV21-1; cdr3_nt: TGTGCCAGCACCGACCCACCCGATGAGAGTGAAAAACTGTTTTTT; cdr3_aa: CASTDPPDESEKLFF
clone_size: NA; j_call: TRBJ2-5; d_call: TRBD1; v_call: TRBV27; cdr3_nt: TGTGCCAGCACCCCAGGGGGCGGCTACTACAATGAGCAGTACTTC; cdr3_aa: CASTPGGGYYNEQYF
clone_size: NA; j_call: TRBJ1-6; d_call: TRBD1; v_call: TRBV7-9; cdr3_nt: TGTGCCAGCAGCTCACTAACGACAGGGGGGAATTCACCCCTCCACTTT; cdr3_aa: CASSSLTTGGNSPLHF
clone_size: NA; j_call: TRBJ1-6; d_call: TRBD1; v_call: TRBV20-1; cdr3_nt: TGCAGTGCTAGAGGGCAGGGGGGCACCTATAATTCACCCCTCCACTTT; cdr3_aa: CSARGQGGTYNSPLHF
clone_size: NA; j_call: TRBJ2-7; d_call: NA; v_call: TRBV7-9; cdr3_nt: TGTGCCAGCAGCTTCGGGGGCCAGGGCGAGCAGTACTTC; cdr3_aa: CASSFGGQGEQYF
clone_size: few; j_call: TRBJ2-7; d_call: NA; v_call: TRBV12-3/TRBV12-4; cdr3_nt: TGTGCCAGCAGTCCGGGACTTACCGTCGCCGAGCAGTACTTC; cdr3_aa: CASSPGLTVAEQYF
clone_size: NA; j_call: TRBJ2-3; d_call: TRBD2; v_call: TRBV4-1; cdr3_nt: TGCGCCAGCAGCCAAGACCTAGCGGGATGGACAGATACGCAGTATTTT; cdr3_aa: CASSQDLAGWTDTQYF
clone_size: NA; j_call: TRBJ2-6; d_call: TRBD1; v_call: TRBV19; cdr3_nt: TGTGCCAGCCTTGGGGGACAGGGGAGACCTGGGGCCAACGTCCTGACTTTC; cdr3_aa: CASLGGQGRPGANVLTF
clone_size: NA; j_call: TRBJ1-5; d_call: NA; v_call: TRBV20-1; cdr3_nt: TGCAGTGCTATAGACCCCAATAGCAATCAGCCCCAGCATTTT; cdr3_aa: CSAIDPNSNQPQHF
clone_size: NA; j_call: TRBJ1-1; d_call: NA; v_call: TRBV5-1; cdr3_nt: TGCGCCAGCAGCTCGCCCCAGGGGAACACTGAAGCTTTCTTT; cdr3_aa: CASSSPQGNTEAFF
clone_size: many; j_call: TRBJ2-6; d_call: NA; v_call: TRBV5-1; cdr3_nt: TGCGCCAGCAGCGCAGGAGTTGCAGGGGCCAACGTCCTGACTTTC; cdr3_aa: CASSAGVAGANVLTF
clone_size: NA; j_call: TRBJ2-7; d_call: TRBD1; v_call: TRBV5-1; cdr3_nt: TGCGCCAGCAGCTTGTCGATGGGACAGAGCTACGAGCAGTACTTC; cdr3_aa: CASSLSMGQSYEQYF
clone_size: NA; j_call: TRBJ2-5; d_call: NA; v_call: TRBV6-1; cdr3_nt: TGTGCCAGCAGTGAATGGTCTAGCCAGTACCAAGAGACCCGGTACTTC; cdr3_aa: CASSEWSSQYQETRYF
clone_size: NA; j_call: TRBJ1-1; d_call: NA; v_call: TRBV29-1; cdr3_nt: TGCAGCGTTGAGCAGCGCGCTACTGAAGCTTTCTTT; cdr3_aa: CSVEQRATEAFF
clone_size: many; j_call: TRBJ2-5; d_call: NA; v_call: TRBV15; cdr3_nt: TGTGCCACCAGCAGATTTCGGGGCATGGAGACCCAGTACTTC; cdr3_aa: CATSRFRGMETQYF